This T cell receptor (beta chain) was captured in a study of shared clonotypes between healthy human individuals. Study as a whole: CD4 naive cells filled three plates per donor, CD4 memory three, CD8 naive two and CD8 memory one. Study observations and caveats: Naive CD4 clonotypes overlapped across a few donors at approximately 5%.

This clone has a handful of counts. The antigen remains undetermined. An approximately 200 ng quantity of DNA, tens of thousands of T cell genomes, went into the sorted-subset replicate PCRs. Assay used: immunoSEQ multiplex PCR; TCRdb lists only in-frame clones, some missing. The data contain 2 million to 2.5 million clones, under 95% of them singletons. This CDR3 is 16 amino acids long. In germline, CDR1 is MDHEN, CDR2 SYDVKM. V lost 10 bases and J lost 2; bases outside the gene matches: 12. The donor cohort consisted entirely of Caucasian adults residing in Nashville, Tennessee. The chain links TRBV28 to TRBJ1-5; 9 bases line up with TRBD1. The source is a man younger than 30 in good health. Some clones in this sample may be carry-over from other donors' samples. Material: naive CD4+ T cells from PBMCs. The subset denotes: CD45RA+ positively selected. The CDR3 region is CATLRQGGVGNQPQHF. The CDR3 DNA sequence: TGTGCCACCCTCAGACAGGGGGGAGTTGGCAATCAGCCCCAGCATTTT.